The 10 T cell receptor beta chains presented below share a single source sample, sequenced in a study of shared clonotypes between healthy human individuals. Libraries were prepared by immunoSEQ multiplex PCR; TCRdb keeps only in-frame clonotypes and omits some of them. The sample lists 1.6 million or so clones, 98% seen once, with around 0.33% in the top ten. Sequenced: naive CD4+ T cells sorted from blood. As to subset: CD45RA+ positively selected. These receptors originate from a man aged 25-45 years in good health.

The chain joins TRBV27 to TRBJ1-2; D is ambiguous. The germline V gene encodes CDR1 MNHEY and CDR2 SMNVEV (reference sequence). The CDR3 has 13 amino acids. The ends were cut back, 8 bases at V and 7 bases at J, with 17 bases in the middle. The CDR3 sequence: CASGILRAGGYTF. The CDR3 coding sequence is TGTGCCAGCGGAATCCTCCGTGCGGGTGGCTACACCTTC.

The chain carries TRBV27 and TRBJ2-7; either TRBD1 or TRBD2 may supply D (6 bases each). Per germline, CDR1 MNHEY and CDR2 SMNVEV (reference sequence). The CDR3 has 16 amino acids. Trimming removed 3 bases at V and 2 bases at J, with 17 bases between. Written as DNA, the CDR3 is TGTGCCAGCAGTTTGGGGGGAGCAAAGGGGGCCTACGAGCAGTACTTC. Its translation is CASSLGGAKGAYEQYF.

The CDR3 loop is CASSTVGMGNEQFF. The CDR3, as DNA: TGCGCCAGCAGCACGGTGGGAATGGGTAATGAGCAGTTCTTC. The V call is TRBV5-1, the J call TRBJ2-1; D gene ambiguous. CDR3 size: 14 residues. V was trimmed by 4 bases and J by 7 bases, leaving 15 bases between them. CDR1 is SGHRS and CDR2 is YFSETQ in the germline V gene.

The chain's CDR3 is CAWSVRTGYDEQYF. The CDR3 DNA sequence: TGTGCCTGGAGTGTACGGACAGGGTACGACGAGCAGTACTTC. The gene calls are TRBV30 and TRBJ2-7; 8 nucleotides match TRBD1. The CDR3 has 14 residues. Germline assignment: CDR1 GTSNPN and CDR2 SVGIG (reference sequence). V lost 0 bases and J lost 5; bases outside the gene matches: 6.

This clone was picked up one time. The chain is built from TRBV11-3 and TRBJ2-5, with D unclear. Germline V gene sequence: CDR1 SGHNT, CDR2 YENEEA. The CDR3 length is 13 residues. Trimming stripped 4 bases from V and 7 bases from J, with 13 bases between. This chain's CDR3 is CASSSGPVTTQYF. In nucleotides, the CDR3 is TGTGCCAGCAGCTCTGGACCCGTTACGACCCAGTACTTC.

As regards this clone: The sample has other DNA sequences that encode this CDR3 too. In DNA, the CDR3 is TGTGCCAGCTCACCGCTTAACGCCCCTAGCTCTGGAAACACCATATATTTT. The encoded protein is CASSPLNAPSSGNTIYF. The V call is TRBV18, the J call TRBJ1-3; D gene ambiguous. Germline CDR1 and CDR2: KGHSH and LQKENI. The CDR3 extends over 17 amino acids. Trimming stripped 3 bases from V and 0 bases from J, with 15 bases between.

The CDR3 DNA reads as TGCGCCAGCAGCCCACAATCCAACTACGAGCAGTACTTC. It codes for CASSPQSNYEQYF. The gene calls are TRBV5-1 and TRBJ2-7; D not certain. Trimming removed 4 bases from V and 3 bases from J, with 11 bases in between. CDR1 and CDR2 (germline): SGHRS, YFSETQ. The CDR3 has 13 residues.

The chain employs TRBV7-2 and TRBJ2-3; 9 nucleotides match TRBD1. There are 17 residues in the CDR3. Germline-derived CDR1 and CDR2 are SGHTA and FQGNSA. V dropped 5 bases and J dropped 4; count of bases not matched to a gene: 13. The CDR3 nucleotides are TGTGCCAGCAGCCCGCTATGGGACAGGGTGAGCTCAGATACGCAGTATTTT. This encodes CASSPLWDRVSSDTQYF.

J is TRBJ2-7 and V is TRBV10-2; 12 nucleotides line up with TRBD2. CDR1 and CDR2 from the germline V gene are WSHSY and SAAADI. V trimming: 5 bases; J trimming: 4 bases; junction bases outside the gene matches: 15. CDR3 length: 18 residues. CDR3 amino acids: CASSKGLAGRSELYEQYF. CDR3 sequence (DNA): TGCGCCAGCAGTAAGGGACTAGCGGGTCGATCCGAACTTTACGAGCAGTACTTC.

This clone came up once. This sequence joins TRBV7-2 and TRBJ2-5; TRBD1 matches at 7 bases. Germline CDR1 reads SGHTA; CDR2 reads FQGNSA. With 5 bases clipped from V and 4 bases from J, the junction kept 7 bases outside the gene matches. CDR3 length equals 14 residues. This CDR3 reads CASSARQGSETQYF. CDR3 DNA: TGTGCCAGCAGCGCCCGACAGGGCTCAGAGACCCAGTACTTC.